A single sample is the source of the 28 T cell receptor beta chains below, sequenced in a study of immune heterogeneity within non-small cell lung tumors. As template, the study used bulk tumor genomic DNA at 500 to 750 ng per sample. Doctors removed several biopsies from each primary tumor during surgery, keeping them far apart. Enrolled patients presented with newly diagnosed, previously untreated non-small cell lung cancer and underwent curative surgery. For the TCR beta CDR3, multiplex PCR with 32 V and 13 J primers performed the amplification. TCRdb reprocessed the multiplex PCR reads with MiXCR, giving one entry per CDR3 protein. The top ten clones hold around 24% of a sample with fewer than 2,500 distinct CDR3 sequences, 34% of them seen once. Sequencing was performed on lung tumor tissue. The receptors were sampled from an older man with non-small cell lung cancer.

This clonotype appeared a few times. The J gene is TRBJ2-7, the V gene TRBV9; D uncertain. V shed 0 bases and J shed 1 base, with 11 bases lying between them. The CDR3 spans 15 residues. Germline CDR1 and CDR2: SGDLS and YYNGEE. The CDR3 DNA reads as TGTGCCAGCAGCGTAGCCCCCAGCCAGTCCTACGAGCAGTACTTC. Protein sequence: CASSVAPSQSYEQYF.

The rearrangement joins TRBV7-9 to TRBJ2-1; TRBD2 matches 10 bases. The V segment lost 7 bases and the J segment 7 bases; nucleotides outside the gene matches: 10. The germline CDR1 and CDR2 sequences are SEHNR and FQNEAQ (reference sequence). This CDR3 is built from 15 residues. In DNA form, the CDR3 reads TGTGCCAGCATCGATACGGGACTAGCGTTAAATGAGCAGTTCTTC. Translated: CASIDTGLALNEQFF. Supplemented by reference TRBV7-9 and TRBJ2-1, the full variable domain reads DTGVSQNPRHKITKRGQNVTFRCDPISEHNRLYWYRQTLGQGPEFLTYFQNEAQLEKSRLLSDRFSAERPKGSFSTLEIQRTEQGDSAMYLCASIDTGLALNEQFFGPGTRLTVL.

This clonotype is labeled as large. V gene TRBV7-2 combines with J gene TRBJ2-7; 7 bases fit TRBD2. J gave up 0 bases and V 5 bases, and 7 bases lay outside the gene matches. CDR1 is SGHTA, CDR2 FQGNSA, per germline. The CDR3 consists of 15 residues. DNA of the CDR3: TGTGCCAGCAGCGAATTAAGCGGGAACTCCTACGAGCAGTACTTC. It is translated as CASSELSGNSYEQYF.

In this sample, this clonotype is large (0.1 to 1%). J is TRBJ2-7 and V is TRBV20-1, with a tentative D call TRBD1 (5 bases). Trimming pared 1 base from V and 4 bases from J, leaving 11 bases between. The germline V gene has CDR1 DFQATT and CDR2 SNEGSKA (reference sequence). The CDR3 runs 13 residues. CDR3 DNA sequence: TGCAGTGCTAGAGCTAGGGCAGGGTACGAGCAGTACTTC. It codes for CSARARAGYEQYF.

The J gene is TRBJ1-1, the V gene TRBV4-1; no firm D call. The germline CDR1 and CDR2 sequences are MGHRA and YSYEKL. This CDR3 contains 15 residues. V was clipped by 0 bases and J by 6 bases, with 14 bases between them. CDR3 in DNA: TGCGCCAGCAGCCAAGACCCTCCGATTTGGTCTGAAGCTTTCTTT. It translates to CASSQDPPIWSEAFF.

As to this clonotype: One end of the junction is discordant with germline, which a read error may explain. DNA of the CDR3: TGTGCCAGCAGCGTAGAACTAGCGGGGGGAAACTCCTACAGTGAGCAGTTCTTC. Translated, it gives CASSVELAGGNSYSEQFF. The chain carries TRBV9 and TRBJ2-1; TRBD2 matches at 12 bases. Per germline, CDR1 SGDLS and CDR2 YYNGEE. This CDR3 comprises 18 residues.

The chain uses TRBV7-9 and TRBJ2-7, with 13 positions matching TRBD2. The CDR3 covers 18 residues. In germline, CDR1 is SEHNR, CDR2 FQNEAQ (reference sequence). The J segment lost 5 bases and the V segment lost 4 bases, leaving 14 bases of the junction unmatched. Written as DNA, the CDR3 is TGTGCCAGCAGCTCCCCGCGACTAGCGGGAGGCCCAGCCCACGAGCAGTACTTC. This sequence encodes CASSSPRLAGGPAHEQYF.

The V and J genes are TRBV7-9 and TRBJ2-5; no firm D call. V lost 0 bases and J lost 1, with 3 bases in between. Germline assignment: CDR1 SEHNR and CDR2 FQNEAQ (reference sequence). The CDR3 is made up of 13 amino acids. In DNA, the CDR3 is TGTGCCAGCAGCTTAGCGGCCCAAGAGACCCAGTACTTC. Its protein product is CASSLAAQETQYF.

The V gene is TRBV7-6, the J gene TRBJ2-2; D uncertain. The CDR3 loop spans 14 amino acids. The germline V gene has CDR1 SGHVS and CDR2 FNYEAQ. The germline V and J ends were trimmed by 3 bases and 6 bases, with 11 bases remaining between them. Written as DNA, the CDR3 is TGTGCCAGCAGCTTGGGGTCGGGCGCCGGGGAGCTGTTTTTT. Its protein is CASSLGSGAGELFF.

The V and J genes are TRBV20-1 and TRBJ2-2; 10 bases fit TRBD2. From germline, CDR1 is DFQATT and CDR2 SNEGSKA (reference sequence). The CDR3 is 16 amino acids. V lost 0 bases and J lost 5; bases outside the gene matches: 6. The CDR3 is CSARDSSGRETGELFF. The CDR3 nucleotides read TGCAGTGCTAGAGATTCCAGCGGGAGGGAAACCGGGGAGCTGTTTTTT.

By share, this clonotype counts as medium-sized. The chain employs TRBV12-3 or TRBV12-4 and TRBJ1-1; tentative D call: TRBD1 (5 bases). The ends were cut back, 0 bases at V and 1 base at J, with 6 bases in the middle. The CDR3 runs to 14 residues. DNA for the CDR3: TGTGCCAGCAGTTTAGCGGGGGGGAACACTGAAGCTTTCTTT. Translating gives CASSLAGGNTEAFF.

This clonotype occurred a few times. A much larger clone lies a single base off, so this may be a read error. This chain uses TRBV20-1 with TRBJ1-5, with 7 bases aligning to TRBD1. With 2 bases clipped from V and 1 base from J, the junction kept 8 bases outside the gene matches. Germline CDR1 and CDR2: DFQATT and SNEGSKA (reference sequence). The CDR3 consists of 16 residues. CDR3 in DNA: TGCAGTGCTAGAAACCCCCTACAGGGGAGCAATCAGCCCCAGCATTTT. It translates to CSARNPLQGSNQPQHF.

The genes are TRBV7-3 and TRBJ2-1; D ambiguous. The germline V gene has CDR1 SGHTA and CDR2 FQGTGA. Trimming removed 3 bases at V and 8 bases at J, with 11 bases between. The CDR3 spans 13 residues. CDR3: CASSLSVDHEQFF. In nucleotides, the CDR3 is TGTGCCAGCAGCTTGAGTGTGGACCATGAGCAGTTCTTC.

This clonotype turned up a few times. For the CDR3, the DNA is TGTGCCAGCAGCCAAGTTAATTCACCCCTCCACTTT. This encodes CASSQVNSPLHF. This chain joins TRBV12-3 or TRBV12-4 and TRBJ1-6; D is unclear. Trimming took off 6 bases at V and 6 bases at J, with 6 bases between the two ends. The CDR3 has 12 amino acids.

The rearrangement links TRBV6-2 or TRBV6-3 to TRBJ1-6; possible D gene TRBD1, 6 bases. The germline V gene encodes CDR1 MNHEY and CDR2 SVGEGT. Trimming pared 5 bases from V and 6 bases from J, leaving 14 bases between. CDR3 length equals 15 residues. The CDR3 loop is CASSASRGPNSPLHF. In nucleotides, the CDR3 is TGTGCCAGCAGTGCGTCCAGGGGCCCTAATTCACCCCTCCACTTT.

The CDR3 DNA reads TGCGCCAGCAGGCCTTCCGGGGGGCACCAAGAGACCCAGTACTTC. Encoded protein: CASRPSGGHQETQYF. The genes are TRBV5-1 and TRBJ2-5; D might be TRBD2 (7 bases). V gave up 5 bases and J gave up 0 bases, with 14 bases separating them. CDR3 length equals 15 residues. In germline, CDR1 is SGHRS, CDR2 YFSETQ.

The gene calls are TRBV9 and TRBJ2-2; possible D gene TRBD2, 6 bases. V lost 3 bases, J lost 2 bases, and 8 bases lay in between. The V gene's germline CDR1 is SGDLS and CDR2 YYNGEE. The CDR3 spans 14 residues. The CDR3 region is CASSGGVNTGELFF. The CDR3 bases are TGTGCCAGCAGCGGGGGGGTTAACACCGGGGAGCTGTTTTTT.

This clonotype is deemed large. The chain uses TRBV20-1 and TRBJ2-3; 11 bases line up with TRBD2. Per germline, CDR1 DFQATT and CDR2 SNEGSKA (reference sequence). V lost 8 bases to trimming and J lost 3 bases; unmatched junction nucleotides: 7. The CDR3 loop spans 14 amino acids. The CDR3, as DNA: TGCAGTTCCACCGGGACTAGCGGAACAGATACGCAGTATTTT. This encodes CSSTGTSGTDTQYF.

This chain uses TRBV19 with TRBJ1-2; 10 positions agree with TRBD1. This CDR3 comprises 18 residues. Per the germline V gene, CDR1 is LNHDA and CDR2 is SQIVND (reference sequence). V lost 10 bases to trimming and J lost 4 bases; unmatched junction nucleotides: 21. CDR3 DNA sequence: TGTGCCAACAGATATTCGGGGACAGGGGACCTTTGGGCCTATGGCTACACCTTC. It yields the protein CANRYSGTGDLWAYGYTF.

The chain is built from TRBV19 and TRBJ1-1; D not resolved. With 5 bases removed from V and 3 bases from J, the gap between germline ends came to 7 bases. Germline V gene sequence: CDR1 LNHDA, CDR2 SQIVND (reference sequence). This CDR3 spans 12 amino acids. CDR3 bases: TGTGCCAGTAGTCAGAGGGACACTGAAGCTTTCTTT. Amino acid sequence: CASSQRDTEAFF.

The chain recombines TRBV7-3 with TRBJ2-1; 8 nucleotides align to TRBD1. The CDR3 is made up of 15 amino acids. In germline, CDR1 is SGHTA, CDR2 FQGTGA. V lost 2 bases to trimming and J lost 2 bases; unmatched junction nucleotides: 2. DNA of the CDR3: TGTGCCAGCAGCTTAGGGACAGGACCCTACAATGAGCAGTTCTTC. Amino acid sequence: CASSLGTGPYNEQFF.

CDR3 loop: CASSLDRNQPQHF. CDR3 bases: TGTGCCAGCAGCTTAGACAGAAATCAGCCCCAGCATTTT. The V and J genes are TRBV7-2 and TRBJ1-5; unclear D gene. Trimming took off 1 base at V and 4 bases at J, with 5 bases between the two ends. Germline CDR1 reads SGHTA; CDR2 reads FQGNSA. This CDR3 contains 13 residues.

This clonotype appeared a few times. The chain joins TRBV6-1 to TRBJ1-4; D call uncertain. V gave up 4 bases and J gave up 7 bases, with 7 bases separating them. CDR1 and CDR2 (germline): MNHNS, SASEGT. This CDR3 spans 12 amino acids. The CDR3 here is CASSVVGEKLFF. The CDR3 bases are TGTGCCAGCAGTGTGGTGGGTGAAAAACTGTTTTTT.

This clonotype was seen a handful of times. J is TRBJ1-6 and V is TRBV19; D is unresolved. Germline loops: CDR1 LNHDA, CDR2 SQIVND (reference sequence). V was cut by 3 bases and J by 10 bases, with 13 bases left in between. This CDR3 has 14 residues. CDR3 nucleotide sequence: TGTGCCAGTAGTATCGTTTTGGGTGGATCACCCCTCCACTTT. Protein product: CASSIVLGGSPLHF.

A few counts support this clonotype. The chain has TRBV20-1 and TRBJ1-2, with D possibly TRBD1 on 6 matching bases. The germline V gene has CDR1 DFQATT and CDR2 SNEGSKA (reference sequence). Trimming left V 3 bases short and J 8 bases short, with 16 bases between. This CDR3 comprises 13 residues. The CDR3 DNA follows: TGCAGTGCTAGGGGCAGGGGATTGAGCGGCTACACCTTC. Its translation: CSARGRGLSGYTF.

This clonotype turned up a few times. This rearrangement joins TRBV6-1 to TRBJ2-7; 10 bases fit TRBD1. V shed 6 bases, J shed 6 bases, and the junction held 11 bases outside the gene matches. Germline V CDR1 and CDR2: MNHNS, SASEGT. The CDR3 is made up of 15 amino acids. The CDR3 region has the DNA TGTGCCAGCAGACCCGGGACAGGGGAAGCGAGCGAGCAGTACTTC. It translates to CASRPGTGEASEQYF.

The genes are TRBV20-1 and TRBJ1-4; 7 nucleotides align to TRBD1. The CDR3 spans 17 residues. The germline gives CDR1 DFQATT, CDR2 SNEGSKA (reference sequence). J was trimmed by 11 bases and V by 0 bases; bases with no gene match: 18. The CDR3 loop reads CSARDWRTGTQSGKLFF. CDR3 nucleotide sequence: TGCAGTGCTAGAGATTGGCGGACAGGTACTCAATCTGGGAAACTGTTTTTT.

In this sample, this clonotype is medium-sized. This CDR3 is CASSTSGGPDTQYF. CDR3 DNA: TGTGCCAGCAGCACTAGTGGGGGCCCAGATACGCAGTATTTT. The chain couples TRBV7-9 to TRBJ2-3, with D perhaps TRBD1 (6 bases). CDR1 is SEHNR, CDR2 FQNEAQ, per germline (reference sequence). The CDR3 length is 14 residues. With 5 bases removed from V and 4 bases from J, the gap between germline ends came to 13 bases.